The clone carrying this TCR beta chain has just one count. In the original processing: How many nucleated cells were present was estimated from reference gene primer amplification. The method was immunoSEQ multiplex PCR; TCRdb's version includes in-frame clones alone and lacks a portion of them. From that table come the V and J calls and clone size; the DNA was used to work out D and trimming. This sample has some 170,000 clones, with roughly nine tenths found just once. This entry is derived from a study of blood T cell repertoires in COVID-19. Study-wide context: Collection of acute and convalescent COVID-19 samples took place in the United States, Italy and Spain. T cells, B-cell-depleted T cells, or PBMCs provided the cDNA or gDNA that served as material.

The CDR3 extends over 14 amino acids. Germline V gene data show CDR1 as KGHDR and CDR2 as SFDVKD. With 5 bases removed from V and 0 bases from J, the gap between germline ends came to 4 bases. The sample consisted of peripheral blood. This chain connects TRBV24-1 to TRBJ1-6; D gene uncertain. The origin of this receptor is a man aged 55 to 70 with active or convalescent COVID-19. CDR3 nucleotide sequence: TGTGCCACCAGTGGGCCCTCCTATAATTCACCCCTCCACTTT. Translating it yields CATSGPSYNSPLHF.